This TCR beta chain was profiled in a study of blood T cells in healthy people across ages. Study-wide points: Naive and antigen-experienced cells could not be conclusively compared, given unsorted PBMCs.

This CDR3 comprises 12 residues. The germline V gene has CDR1 SGHRS and CDR2 YFSETQ. As concerns this clonotype: Its antigen remains unidentified.

For the second PCR, which ran for about 7 to 11 cycles, a sample-barcoded 5' primer and a J-beta primer mix were used. Template switching added a 12-random-nucleotide identifier to every cDNA molecule. In TCRdb, the 5' RACE reads were re-called with MiXCR into one record per CDR3 protein. The sample includes about 680,000 distinct CDR3 sequences, around 49% seen only once; the top ten take approximately 32%. This TCR was sampled from a woman aged 55-69 years in good health. The source material was blood. This chain joins TRBV5-1 and TRBJ2-7; the D is unclear. The J call may be faulty, since TRBJ2-5 better matches the DNA end. The CDR3 is CASSLIDGTQYF. The CDR3 DNA reads TGCGCCAGCAGCCTAATCGACGGGACCCAGTACTTC.